The 21 T cell receptor beta chains presented below share a single source sample, sequenced in a study of blood T cell repertoires in COVID-19. The table came from immunoSEQ multiplex PCR; TCRdb's copy has only in-frame clones and leaves some out. The sample carries just over 300,000 clones, about nine tenths recorded once. The sequenced sample was PBMCs or T cells enriched from blood (not recorded which). Receptor source: a man aged 30 to 39 who had recovered from COVID-19.

The chain links TRBV4-1 to TRBJ1-2; 10 bases are shared with TRBD1. J was trimmed by 1 base and V by 5 bases; bases with no gene match: 4. Germline V gives CDR1 MGHRA, CDR2 YSYEKL. The CDR3 is 15 residues long. The CDR3 loop reads CASSSWTGGNYGYTF. In DNA form, the CDR3 reads TGCGCCAGCAGCTCGTGGACAGGGGGTAACTATGGCTACACCTTC.

The chain has TRBV10-3 and TRBJ2-3, with TRBD2 matching over 10 bases. The V gene end was trimmed by 2 bases and the J gene end by 2 bases; junction bases not matched to a gene: 7. CDR1 ENHRY and CDR2 SYGVKD come from the germline V gene. The CDR3 runs 17 residues. DNA for the CDR3: TGTGCCATCAGTGAGGTTGCTAGCGGGAGATACACAGATACGCAGTATTTT. Its translation is CAISEVASGRYTDTQYF.

This clone was picked up a small number of times. The rearrangement uses TRBV3-1 (or the pseudogene TRBV3-2) and TRBJ1-2; 9 bases are a match to TRBD1. The V gene end was trimmed by 4 bases and the J gene end by 3 bases; junction bases not matched to a gene: 6. Germline V CDR1 and CDR2: LGHDT, YNNKEL (reference sequence). The CDR3 totals 15 residues. DNA for the CDR3: TGTGCCAGCAGCCCCGGACAGGGGAGATACTATGGCTACACCTTC. Translated: CASSPGQGRYYGYTF.

The V call is TRBV20-1, the J call TRBJ1-1, with no clear D. V was shortened by 3 bases and J by 1 base, with 6 bases between the two germline ends. This CDR3 has 12 residues. Germline V gene sequence: CDR1 DFQATT, CDR2 SNEGSKA (reference sequence). The CDR3, as DNA: TGCAGTGCTAGTGGCGAGAACACTGAAGCTTTCTTT. It is translated as CSASGENTEAFF.

V gene TRBV5-4 combines with J gene TRBJ2-7; 13 nucleotides align to TRBD2. V shed 1 base, J shed 4 bases, and the junction held 11 bases outside the gene matches. CDR3 length equals 18 residues. The V gene's germline CDR1 is SGHNT and CDR2 YYREEE (reference sequence). CDR3 sequence: CASSLSPLLAGGPYEQYF. The CDR3 DNA reads TGTGCCAGCAGCTTGTCTCCTCTACTAGCGGGGGGGCCGTACGAGCAGTACTTC.

This clone was observed a handful of times. This rearrangement joins TRBV3-1 (or the pseudogene TRBV3-2) to TRBJ1-5, with D possibly being TRBD1 (6 bases). Germline CDR1 LGHDT, CDR2 YNNKEL (reference sequence). This CDR3 is 15 amino acids long. Trimming left V 3 bases short and J 6 bases short, with 15 bases between. Here the CDR3 reads CASSHTTGFSQPQHF. The CDR3 DNA sequence: TGTGCCAGCAGCCACACCACAGGGTTCAGTCAGCCCCAGCATTTT.

This clone has ten or more counts. The chain carries TRBV27 and TRBJ1-6; maybe TRBD1 (5 bases). The CDR3 covers 15 residues. The V and J ends lost 6 bases and 10 bases respectively, with 19 bases between them. Germline V gene data show CDR1 as MNHEY and CDR2 as SMNVEV (reference sequence). CDR3 nucleotides: TGTGCCAGCAGCCGGGTGTGGGGCTCTGACTCACCCCTCCACTTT. Protein: CASSRVWGSDSPLHF.

The chain combines TRBV10-2 with TRBJ2-5, with D possibly matching TRBD1 (6 bases). Trimming stripped 2 bases from V and 1 base from J, with 11 bases between. The CDR3 length is 15 residues. The germline V gene encodes CDR1 WSHSY and CDR2 SAAADI. The CDR3 loop is CASSEGRQVQETQYF. The CDR3 bases are TGCGCCAGCAGTGAGGGCCGACAGGTCCAAGAGACCCAGTACTTC.

The CDR3 DNA follows: TGTGCCAGCAGCTTGGGGGGGCTCGATGGGACCCAGTACTTC. Translated: CASSLGGLDGTQYF. The V and J genes are TRBV5-8 and TRBJ2-5; perhaps TRBD1 as D (6 bases). This CDR3 has 14 residues. Trimming cost V 0 bases and J 7 bases, with 13 bases left between them. Germline V gene data show CDR1 as SGHTS and CDR2 as YDEGEE.

The CDR3 is CASSPTSGGYNEQFF. In DNA form, the CDR3 reads TGCGCCAGCAGTCCGACTAGCGGGGGCTACAATGAGCAGTTCTTC. V and J are TRBV4-1 and TRBJ2-1; 12 bases agree with TRBD2. Germline CDR1 and CDR2: MGHRA and YSYEKL. With V trimmed by 6 bases and J by 3 bases, 3 bases remained unmatched. This CDR3 is built from 15 residues.

This rearrangement joins TRBV7-9 to TRBJ1-1; 12 positions agree with TRBD1. V lost 5 bases and J lost 10; bases outside the gene matches: 8. CDR3 size: 14 residues. Germline CDR1 SEHNR, CDR2 FQNEAQ (reference sequence). The CDR3 region has the DNA TGTGCCAGCAGCAACCCGGGACAGGGGGCTAGAGCTTTCTTT. Translated: CASSNPGQGARAFF. The full variable domain, completed using reference TRBV7-9 and TRBJ1-1, is DTGVSQNPRHKITKRGQNVTFRCDPISEHNRLYWYRQTLGQGPEFLTYFQNEAQLEKSRLLSDRFSAERPKGSFSTLEIQRTEQGDSAMYLCASSNPGQGARAFFGQGTRLTVV.

V is TRBV11-2 and J is TRBJ2-3, with a tentative D call TRBD1 (6 bases). V lost 8 bases, J lost 5 bases, and 8 bases lay in between. This CDR3 is built from 11 residues. Per germline, CDR1 SGHAT and CDR2 FQNNGV. The CDR3 nucleotides are TGTGCCAGCCTCAGGGGAGATACGCAGTATTTT. Translated: CASLRGDTQYF.

The chain has TRBV6-1 and TRBJ2-5; perhaps TRBD1 as D (6 bases). Between the trimmed V and J ends, which lost 2 bases and 6 bases, there was a span of 13 bases. The CDR3 totals 14 residues. The germline gives CDR1 MNHNS, CDR2 SASEGT. CDR3 nucleotide sequence: TGTGCCAGCAGTGAACAACAGGGAAGTCAGACCCAGTACTTC. Protein: CASSEQQGSQTQYF.

This chain joins TRBV28 and TRBJ1-6; D is perhaps TRBD1 (5 bases). The germline CDR1 and CDR2 sequences are MDHEN and SYDVKM. The CDR3 consists of 13 residues. V was shortened by 8 bases and J by 14 bases, with 19 bases between the two germline ends. CDR3 amino acids: CASRRQTFLALHF. The CDR3 region has the DNA TGTGCCAGCCGACGACAGACCTTTCTGGCCCTCCACTTT.

This sequence joins TRBV11-3 and TRBJ1-1, with 7 bases aligning to TRBD1. The V gene end was trimmed by 7 bases and the J gene end by 3 bases; junction bases not matched to a gene: 8. This CDR3 spans 14 amino acids. Germline-derived CDR1 and CDR2 are SGHNT and YENEEA. The DNA for the CDR3 is TGTGCCAGCAAAACAGGGGCCGGAGACACTGAAGCTTTCTTT. It codes for CASKTGAGDTEAFF.

V gene TRBV7-8 combines with J gene TRBJ2-7; 10 bases line up with TRBD1. J was trimmed by 2 bases and V by 3 bases; bases with no gene match: 7. CDR1 is SGHVS, CDR2 FQNEAQ, per germline. The CDR3 is 16 residues long. The CDR3 loop reads CASSFRDRGAPYEQYF. Written as DNA, the CDR3 is TGTGCCAGCAGCTTCCGGGACAGGGGTGCTCCCTACGAGCAGTACTTC.

This sequence joins TRBV2 and TRBJ2-1, with TRBD2 matching 9 bases. The CDR3 has 16 residues. J was trimmed by 7 bases and V by 3 bases; bases with no gene match: 10. The germline CDR1 and CDR2 sequences are SNHLY and FYNNEI. CDR3 protein: CASSEVGTSHDNEQFF. The CDR3 DNA reads as TGTGCCAGCAGTGAGGTCGGGACTAGCCACGATAATGAGCAGTTCTTC.

This clone was observed once. V gene TRBV19 combines with J gene TRBJ2-3; 10 nucleotides agree with TRBD2. The germline CDR1 and CDR2 sequences are LNHDA and SQIVND (reference sequence). V lost 3 bases to trimming and J lost 5 bases; unmatched junction nucleotides: 2. The CDR3 runs to 14 residues. CDR3 coding DNA: TGTGCCAGTAGTATTTCTAGCGGGAGAGATACGCAGTATTTT. Its translation: CASSISSGRDTQYF.

The gene calls are TRBV19 and TRBJ2-2; TRBD2 aligns across 9 bases. Germline V gene data show CDR1 as LNHDA and CDR2 as SQIVND (reference sequence). The CDR3 has 22 amino acids. V trimming: 10 bases; J trimming: 0 bases; junction bases outside the gene matches: 27. The CDR3 DNA reads TGTGCCACGACCCGTGGGCGCCCGCCAGCGGGGGGCCGATCCGCGAACACCGGGGAGCTGTTTTTT. It specifies CATTRGRPPAGGRSANTGELFF.

This clone has more than one count but fewer than ten. This chain joins TRBV5-1 and TRBJ1-4; D may be TRBD1 (5 bases). Deletions cut 4 bases from V and 0 bases from J, with 16 bases between. The CDR3 spans 17 residues. Germline V gives CDR1 SGHRS, CDR2 YFSETQ. CDR3 protein: CASSPVTLRATNEKLFF. The CDR3 DNA reads TGCGCCAGCAGCCCCGTTACCCTCAGGGCAACTAATGAAAAACTGTTTTTT.

The chain has TRBV28 and TRBJ2-7, with 7 bases fitting TRBD2. After removal of 6 bases from V and 7 bases from J, the junction contained 9 bases not matched to a gene. Germline V gene lookup returns CDR1 MDHEN and CDR2 SYDVKM. This CDR3 contains 13 residues. The CDR3, as DNA: TGTGCCAGCAGCCTCCCTTGGGGAGGGGAGCAGTACTTC. Amino acid sequence: CASSLPWGGEQYF.